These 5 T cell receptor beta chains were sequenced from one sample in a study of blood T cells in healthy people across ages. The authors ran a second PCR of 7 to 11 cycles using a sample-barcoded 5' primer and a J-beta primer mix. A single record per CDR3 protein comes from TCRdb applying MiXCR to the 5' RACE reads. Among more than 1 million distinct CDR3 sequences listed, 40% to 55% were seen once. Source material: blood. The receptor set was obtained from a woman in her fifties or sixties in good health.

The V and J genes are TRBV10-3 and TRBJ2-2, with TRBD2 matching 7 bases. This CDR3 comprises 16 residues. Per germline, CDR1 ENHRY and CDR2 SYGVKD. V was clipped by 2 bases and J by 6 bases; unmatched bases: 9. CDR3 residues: CAISEMAGVWAGELFF. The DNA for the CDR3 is TGTGCCATCAGTGAGATGGCGGGAGTGTGGGCCGGGGAGCTGTTTTTT.

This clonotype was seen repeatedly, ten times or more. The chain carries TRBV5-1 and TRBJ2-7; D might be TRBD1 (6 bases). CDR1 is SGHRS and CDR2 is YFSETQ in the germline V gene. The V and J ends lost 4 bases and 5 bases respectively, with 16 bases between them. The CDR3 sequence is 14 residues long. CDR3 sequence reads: CASSINRERNEQYF. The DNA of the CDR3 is TGCGCCAGCAGCATCAACAGGGAGAGAAACGAGCAGTACTTC. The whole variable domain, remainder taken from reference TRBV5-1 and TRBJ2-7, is KAGVTQTPRYLIKTRGQQVTLSCSPISGHRSVSWYQQTPGQGLQFLFEYFSETQRNKGNFPGRFSGRQFSNSRSEMNVSTLELGDSALYLCASSINRERNEQYFGPGTRLTVT.

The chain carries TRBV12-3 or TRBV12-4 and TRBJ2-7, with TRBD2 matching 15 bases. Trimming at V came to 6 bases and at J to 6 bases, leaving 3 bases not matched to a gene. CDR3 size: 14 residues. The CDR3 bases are TGTGCCAGCAGCGGACTAGCGGGAGGGTCCGAGCAGTACTTC. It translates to CASSGLAGGSEQYF.

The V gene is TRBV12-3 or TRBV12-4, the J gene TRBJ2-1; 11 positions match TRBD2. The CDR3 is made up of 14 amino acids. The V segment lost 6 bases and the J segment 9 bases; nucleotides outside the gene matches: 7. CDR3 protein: CASRILAGATEQFF. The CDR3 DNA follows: TGTGCCAGCAGGATACTAGCGGGAGCGACTGAGCAGTTCTTC.

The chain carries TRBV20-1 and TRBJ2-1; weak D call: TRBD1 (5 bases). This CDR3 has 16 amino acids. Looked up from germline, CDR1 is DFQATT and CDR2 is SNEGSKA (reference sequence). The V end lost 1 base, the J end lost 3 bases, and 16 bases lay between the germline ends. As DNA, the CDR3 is TGCAGTGCTAGAGGTCGTGAGACAGAAAACTACAATGAGCAGTTCTTC. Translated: CSARGRETENYNEQFF.